Listed below are T cell receptor beta chains from one sample, sequenced in a study of blood T cell repertoires in COVID-19. Clones were sequenced by immunoSEQ multiplex PCR, and TCRdb holds only the in-frame ones, with some missing. Altogether roughly 500,000 clones are present, approximately 90% being singletons, with the ten largest covering approximately 1.8%. The sample consisted of PBMCs or T cells enriched from blood (not recorded which). The receptors derive from a woman in her 40s who had recovered from COVID-19. Each CDR3 is given with its conserved first and last residue. D genes are given only for firm matches. Rows may omit the clone size; those that give it use once, few, many or a size class.

V gene	J gene	clone size	D gene	CDR3 DNA	CDR3 protein
TRBV27	TRBJ2-1	.	TRBD2	TGTGCCAGCAGTTTACGATACAGCGGGAAGCAGTTCTTC	CASSLRYSGKQFF
TRBV5-5	TRBJ1-1	.	TRBD1	TGTGCCAGCAGCCTGCTGGGACAGAAGACTGAAGCTTTCTTT	CASSLLGQKTEAFF
TRBV9	TRBJ2-2	.	TRBD1	TGTGCCAGCAGCGTATCACCGGCAGGGGGCATCACCGGGGAGCTGTTTTTT	CASSVSPAGGITGELFF
TRBV6-1	TRBJ2-7	.	TRBD1	TGTGCCAGCAGTGACGCCGGGACAGGGGGCCACGAGCAGTACTTC	CASSDAGTGGHEQYF
TRBV15	TRBJ2-7	.	TRBD1	TGTGCCACCAGCAGGGACAGGGGCTCCTACGAGCAGTACTTC	CATSRDRGSYEQYF
TRBV10-3	TRBJ1-5	.	.	TGTGCCATCAGTGACAGGGGAAGTCAGCCCCAGCATTTT	CAISDRGSQPQHF
TRBV7-2	TRBJ2-1	.	.	TGTGCCAGCAGGGAGGGGGCAAGCCCCTACTACAATGAGCAGTTCTTC	CASREGASPYYNEQFF
TRBV19	TRBJ2-2	.	.	TGTGCCAGAGGCGGCAGGGCCCACACCGGGGAGCTGTTTTTT	CARGGRAHTGELFF
TRBV12-5	TRBJ2-7	.	.	TGTGCTAGTGGTTTTTCGGGAGAGCAGTACTTC	CASGFSGEQYF
TRBV7-9	TRBJ2-2	.	TRBD2	TGTGCCAGCAGCGCGTCGGGACTAGGGACCGGGGAGCTGTTTTTT	CASSASGLGTGELFF
TRBV15	TRBJ2-1	.	TRBD2	TGTGCCACCAGCAGAGATCAGGCTAGCGGGCCGGATAAGCAGTTCTTC	CATSRDQASGPDKQFF
TRBV27	TRBJ2-3	few	.	TGTGCCAGCAGTCACACTAGACCCACAGATACGCAGTATTTT	CASSHTRPTDTQYF
TRBV19	TRBJ2-4	.	.	TGTGCCAGTAGCCTCGCCGCACCTCTAAAAAACATTCAGTACTTC	CASSLAAPLKNIQYF
TRBV12-3/TRBV12-4	TRBJ1-1	.	.	TGTGCCAGCAGTTTATATCGGACTGAAGCTTTCTTT	CASSLYRTEAFF
TRBV18	TRBJ2-3	.	TRBD2	TGTGCCAGCTCACGACCCTCTAGCGGTGCGGGAGATACGCAGTATTTT	CASSRPSSGAGDTQYF
TRBV4-3	TRBJ2-7	.	.	TGCGCCAGCAGCACTGACCCTAGCTCCTACGAGCAGTACTTC	CASSTDPSSYEQYF
TRBV4-3	TRBJ2-1	.	.	TGCGCCAGCAGCCAAGAAGGAGGCCAGGTTGGAAAGGAGCAGTTCTTC	CASSQEGGQVGKEQFF
TRBV14	TRBJ1-2	.	TRBD1	TGTGCCAGTACAATCCAATTTATGACAGGGAAGGACTATGGCTACACCTTC	CASTIQFMTGKDYGYTF
TRBV6-5	TRBJ2-7	.	.	TGTGCCAGCAGCTCTCCACGTGAGTACGAGCAGTACTTC	CASSSPREYEQYF
TRBV19	TRBJ2-2	once	.	TGTGCCAGTAGTATATCCGCGCTTTGGGGAGGAACCGGGGAGCTGTTTTTT	CASSISALWGGTGELFF
TRBV6-2/TRBV6-3	TRBJ2-1	.	TRBD1	TGTGCCAGCAGTTACGGACAGGGGGCTGAGCAGTTCTTC	CASSYGQGAEQFF
TRBV7-9	TRBJ2-5	.	TRBD1	TGTGCCAGCAGGGGGGACAGGGCCCTAGGAGAGACCCAGTACTTC	CASRGDRALGETQYF
TRBV18	TRBJ1-1	once	.	TGTGCCAGCTCACCATTAGGGCAGGGGAACACTGAAGCTTTCTTT	CASSPLGQGNTEAFF
TRBV19	TRBJ2-2	once	.	TGTGCCAGTAGTATTCGACAGTGGACCGCCGGGGAGCTGTTTTTT	CASSIRQWTAGELFF
TRBV11-2	TRBJ2-1	.	TRBD2	TGTGCCAGCAGATCAATAGCGGGAGTACCCTACAATGAGCAGTTCTTC	CASRSIAGVPYNEQFF
TRBV20-1	TRBJ2-5	.	.	TGCAGTGCTAGTCCCGGAAGCGGAGAGACCCAGTACTTC	CSASPGSGETQYF
TRBV19	TRBJ2-5	.	TRBD1	TGTGCCAGTAGTACAACCAGGACAGGGCCAGAGACCCAGTACTTC	CASSTTRTGPETQYF
TRBV30	TRBJ1-2	once	.	TGTGCCTGGAGGACCGGACAGAACTATGGCTACACCTTC	CAWRTGQNYGYTF
TRBV2	TRBJ2-1	.	TRBD2	TGTGCCAGCAGTAGCGGGAGGGCCTCGGATGAGCAGTTCTTC	CASSSGRASDEQFF
TRBV15	TRBJ1-4	.	.	TGTGCCACCAGCAGAGATGGGGGCCGGTATGAAAAACTGTTTTTT	CATSRDGGRYEKLFF
TRBV28	TRBJ1-1	.	.	TGTGCCAGCAGCACAGGCACCATCAGGAACACTGAAGCTTTCTTT	CASSTGTIRNTEAFF
TRBV2	TRBJ2-5	.	TRBD2	TGTGCCAGCAGTGCCTGGCTAGCGGGGTACCAAGAGACCCAGTACTTC	CASSAWLAGYQETQYF
TRBV7-8	TRBJ1-5	.	.	TGTGCCAGCAGCTTGGGTCAGGGCATTGGGGGGAATCAGCCCCAGCATTTT	CASSLGQGIGGNQPQHF
TRBV5-1	TRBJ2-5	.	TRBD1	TGCGCCAGCAGCCCCGGGACAGGGGTCCAAGAGACCCAGTACTTC	CASSPGTGVQETQYF
TRBV5-1	TRBJ2-4	.	TRBD1	TGCGCCAGCAGCTTGGAGGGCAGGGGGAACATTCAGTACTTC	CASSLEGRGNIQYF
TRBV7-2	TRBJ2-1	.	.	TGTGCCAGCAGCTTAGTCCTTACAGGGCAGTATGAGCAGTTCTTC	CASSLVLTGQYEQFF
TRBV18	TRBJ1-3	once	.	TGTGCCAGCTCACCTGGGCAGGCAGGCTCTGGAAACACCATATATTTT	CASSPGQAGSGNTIYF
TRBV18	TRBJ1-1	.	.	TGTGCCAGCTCAAATGGCCGGAACACTGAAGCTTTCTTT	CASSNGRNTEAFF
TRBV5-6	TRBJ2-2	.	.	TGTGCCAGCAGCTCAAAAACGGCGGGGACCGGGGAGCTGTTTTTT	CASSSKTAGTGELFF
TRBV18	TRBJ1-1	.	TRBD1	TGTGCCAGCTCATCGACAGGGGCCTCTGAAGCTTTCTTT	CASSSTGASEAFF
TRBV7-9	TRBJ2-5	.	TRBD1	TGTGCCGGGGAGACAGGGGAAGAGACCCAGTACTTC	CAGETGEETQYF
TRBV11-3	TRBJ2-7	.	.	TGTGCCAGCAGCCCGGGCAGGGCGTTCTCCTACGAGCAGTACTTC	CASSPGRAFSYEQYF
TRBV7-9	TRBJ2-2	.	.	TGTGCCAGCTACAGCAGGGGAACCGGGGAGCTGTTTTTT	CASYSRGTGELFF
TRBV19	TRBJ1-6	.	.	TGTGCCAGTAGTCCTCGGGGTTCACCCCTCCACTTT	CASSPRGSPLHF